This T cell receptor (beta chain) was observed in a study of blood T cell repertoires in COVID-19. Assay: immunoSEQ multiplex PCR; the TCRdb copy retains only in-frame clones and omits some. Of 50,000 to 65,000 clones in the sample, roughly 85% were seen once. The J segment lost 5 bases and the V segment lost 3 bases, leaving 3 bases of the junction unmatched. Germline V gene data show CDR1 as SGHRS and CDR2 as YFSETQ. The CDR3 loop spans 14 amino acids. Sequenced input: peripheral blood. The V gene is TRBV5-1, the J gene TRBJ2-1; 9 nucleotides agree with TRBD1. The clonotype was recovered from a human donor in a cohort sampled during active COVID-19. CDR3 nucleotides: TGCGCCAGCAGCTCGGGACAGGGTAACAATGAGCAGTTCTTC. Its translation is CASSSGQGNNEQFF. Looking up the rest from reference TRBV5-1 and TRBJ2-1 gives the full variable domain: KAGVTQTPRYLIKTRGQQVTLSCSPISGHRSVSWYQQTPGQGLQFLFEYFSETQRNKGNFPGRFSGRQFSNSRSEMNVSTLELGDSALYLCASSSGQGNNEQFFGPGTRLTVL.